The present entry profiles one TCR beta chain with its context. The antigen is unknown. The data are from a study of CD8 T cells in Susac syndrome. The germline V gene has CDR1 SEHNR and CDR2 FQNEAQ (reference sequence). CDR3 length: 13 amino acids. Trimming took off 4 bases at V and 7 bases at J, with 13 bases between the two ends. TEMRA cells were FACS-enriched, and CD8+ and CD4+ T cells were isolated negatively. Random hexamers served to reverse transcribe about 0.5 to 1 ug RNA. immunoSEQ multiplex PCR amplified TCR beta CDR3 across 54 Vbeta, 13 Jbeta. MiXCR was run by TCRdb on the immunoSEQ multiplex PCR reads, yielding one entry per CDR3 protein. The profile shows about 430,000 distinct CDR3 sequences, 75% to 90% of them singletons. Notes on the study in general: It was acknowledged by the study that relatively few individuals were included in its TCR sequencing and HLA analysis.

The sequenced sample was CD8+ T cells from PBMCs. This receptor was taken from a human donor with multiple sclerosis. The chain has TRBV7-9 and TRBJ1-2, with D tentatively TRBD1 (5 bases). For the CDR3, the DNA is TGTGCCAGCAGCTCGGGGACCCCGGGTGGCTACACCTTC. Protein sequence: CASSSGTPGGYTF.